This T cell receptor beta chain stems from a study of response to subunit inactivated influenza vaccine. The study, taken as a whole, reports: Only a handful of new T cells, the authors suggested, are recruited with each seasonal influenza vaccination.

There are a few counts of this clonotype. Its matching antigen is unknown. This CDR3 comprises 14 residues. Germline V CDR1 and CDR2: MNHEY, SMNVEV (reference sequence). Trimming left V 6 bases short and J 1 base short, with 10 bases between. Each CDR3 protein is one row after TCRdb ran MiXCR on the RT-PCR reads. The data show around 490,000 distinct CDR3 sequences, 7.6% seen once. Sequences were derived from PBMCs from blood, sampled less than 25 months after vaccination. The rearrangement joins TRBV27 to TRBJ1-5; TRBD1 might be the D (6 bases). The receptor comes from a man between 45 and 75 years old who received an inactivated influenza vaccine. As DNA, the CDR3 is TGTGCCAGCAGCACAGGGTGGAGCAATCAGCCCCAGCATTTT. This encodes CASSTGWSNQPQHF.